The T cell receptor beta chain under discussion was sequenced for a study of T cells in Graves' hyperthyroidism and ophthalmopathy. Study results and limitations: Blood also showed most of the thyroid clonotypes that were expanded above 0.001.

This clonotype was seen ten or more times. What it binds is not known. What was amplified from RNA transcripts were TCR beta CDR3 regions. RT-PCR in the first round (using the HTBI primer set) targeted the TCR CDR3. MiXCR, applied by TCRdb to the multiplex PCR reads, yields one record per CDR3 protein. This table has roughly 380,000 distinct CDR3 sequences, about a sixth appearing once. The sample taken for sequencing was blood. This TCR was recovered from a woman aged 40-49 years with Graves' ophthalmopathy.

Written as DNA, the CDR3 is TGCAGTGCTAGAGTGGCGGGAGAGGGAGAGACCCAGTACTTC. Amino acid sequence: CSARVAGEGETQYF. V gene TRBV20-1 combines with J gene TRBJ2-5; 7 positions agree with TRBD2. Unmatched junction bases numbered 6, after V lost 1 base and J lost 4 bases. Germline CDR1 DFQATT, CDR2 SNEGSKA (reference sequence). The CDR3 sequence is 14 residues long.